Below, 11 T cell receptor beta chains from the same sample are listed, as sequenced in a study of blood T cells in healthy people across ages. Using a J-beta primer mix together with a sample-barcoded 5' primer, a second PCR was run for roughly 7 to 12 cycles. TCRdb fed the 5' RACE reads into MiXCR, producing one record per CDR3 protein. Among around 1.5 million distinct CDR3 sequences listed, roughly 59% were seen once. The sample was blood. The receptors originated from a young man in good health.

The gene calls are TRBV12-3 or TRBV12-4 and TRBJ1-1, with D possibly being TRBD1 (6 bases). CDR3 length equals 13 residues. V gave up 4 bases and J gave up 7 bases, with 13 bases separating them. The CDR3 sequence is CASSSTGWSEAFF. As DNA, the CDR3 is TGTGCCAGCAGTTCTACAGGGTGGAGTGAAGCTTTCTTT.

The chain couples TRBV7-6 to TRBJ2-3, with a weak D call TRBD1 (5 bases). The CDR3 runs 17 residues. The V gene's germline CDR1 is SGHVS and CDR2 FNYEAQ. Between the trimmed V and J ends, which lost 5 bases and 4 bases, there was a span of 22 bases. The CDR3 DNA reads as TGTGCCAGCAGCCCAACCGGACAACTCCATCCCGCAGATACGCAGTATTTT. Amino acid sequence: CASSPTGQLHPADTQYF. The full variable domain, its missing parts supplied by reference TRBV7-6 and TRBJ2-3, is GAGVSQSPRYKVTKRGQDVALRCDPISGHVSLYWYRQALGQGPEFLTYFNYEAQQDKSGLPNDRFSAERPEGSISTLTIQRTEQRDSAMYRCASSPTGQLHPADTQYFGPGTRLTVL.

In its sample, this clonotype was seen once. The chain uses TRBV10-3 and TRBJ2-2; D perhaps matches TRBD2 (6 bases). CDR3 size: 17 residues. Trimming left V 5 bases short and J 2 bases short, with 18 bases between. CDR1 and CDR2 (germline): ENHRY, SYGVKD. The CDR3 DNA reads TGTGCCATCAGTCCCGGGGCTAGCGCCCCTAACACCGGGGAGCTGTTTTTT. Its protein is CAISPGASAPNTGELFF.

The rearrangement joins TRBV12-3 or TRBV12-4 to TRBJ1-2, with a possible D match to TRBD1 (6 bases). CDR3 length: 13 residues. V dropped 2 bases and J dropped 8 bases, with 12 bases sitting between them. CDR3: CASSLSGADGYTF. The DNA of the CDR3 is TGTGCCAGCAGTTTATCGGGGGCTGACGGCTACACCTTC.

In its sample, this clonotype was seen a few times. V and J are TRBV27 and TRBJ2-1; D is ambiguous. This CDR3 has 13 residues. V lost 4 bases and J lost 5, with 9 bases in between. The germline gives CDR1 MNHEY, CDR2 SMNVEV (reference sequence). CDR3: CASSYSLNNEQFF. CDR3 coding DNA: TGTGCCAGCAGTTATAGTTTGAACAATGAGCAGTTCTTC.

The sample holds one count of this clonotype. The chain combines TRBV10-1 with TRBJ2-7; TRBD1 might be the D (5 bases). Germline V gene sequence: CDR1 WNHNN, CDR2 SYGVQD (reference sequence). The CDR3 consists of 12 residues. The V end was cut by 2 bases, the J end by 7 bases, with 9 bases between. CDR3 nucleotides: TGCGCCAGCAGTGAGAGGGGCTGGGAGCAGTACTTC. It is translated as CASSERGWEQYF.

The CDR3 DNA reads as TGTGCCAGCAGTGGTCCTTTAGGTACGCAGTATTTT. Amino acids: CASSGPLGTQYF. The rearrangement links TRBV27 to TRBJ2-3; D not certain. This CDR3 is 12 amino acids long. The ends were cut back, 5 bases at V and 8 bases at J, with 11 bases in the middle. The germline V gene encodes CDR1 MNHEY and CDR2 SMNVEV (reference sequence).

This chain uses TRBV15 with TRBJ2-3, with D hard to call. Germline lookup yields CDR1 LNHNV and CDR2 YYDKDF (reference sequence). CDR3 length: 13 amino acids. The V gene lost 0 bases and the J gene lost 7 bases, with 8 bases spanning the gap. CDR3 in amino acids: CATSRDRWHTQYF. In DNA form, the CDR3 reads TGTGCCACCAGCAGAGATAGGTGGCATACGCAGTATTTT.

This sequence joins TRBV6-6 and TRBJ1-2, with D possibly TRBD1 on 5 matching bases. In germline, CDR1 is MNHNY, CDR2 SVGAGI (reference sequence). Trimming left V 7 bases short and J 8 bases short, with 20 bases between. The CDR3 extends over 14 amino acids. The CDR3 DNA reads TGTGCCAGCAATCAACTCCGGGACCTTCGAGGCTACACCTTC. Translation gives CASNQLRDLRGYTF.

The V call is TRBV4-2, the J call TRBJ2-7, with TRBD2 matching 7 bases. Germline V gene data show CDR1 as LGHNA and CDR2 as YNFKEQ. J lost 3 bases, V lost 4 bases, and 6 bases had no gene match. The CDR3 length is 14 residues. CDR3 nucleotides: TGTGCCAGCAGCCGCCAGACTAGCAGCTACGAGCAGTACTTC. It specifies CASSRQTSSYEQYF.

This chain uses TRBV5-1 with TRBJ2-7; the match to TRBD1 covers 10 bases. Germline assignment: CDR1 SGHRS and CDR2 YFSETQ. The CDR3 has 17 residues. Trimming removed 2 bases from V and 3 bases from J; junction bases left unmatched: 11. In DNA form, the CDR3 reads TGCGCCAGCAGCTTTGGTGGGGGGACAGGGGACTACTACGAGCAGTACTTC. It is translated as CASSFGGGTGDYYEQYF. The whole variable domain, filled in from reference TRBV5-1 and TRBJ2-7, reads KAGVTQTPRYLIKTRGQQVTLSCSPISGHRSVSWYQQTPGQGLQFLFEYFSETQRNKGNFPGRFSGRQFSNSRSEMNVSTLELGDSALYLCASSFGGGTGDYYEQYFGPGTRLTVT.